This T cell receptor beta chain was recovered during a study of cytomegalovirus exposure and HLA in healthy donors. In germline, CDR1 is SNHLY, CDR2 FYNNEI. V was cut by 1 base and J by 3 bases, with 7 bases left in between. This CDR3 region has 14 residues. Whole-study findings and limits: Cytomegalovirus association was assigned to about 150 TCR beta chains. Highly shared variants forming one cluster were likely a sequencing artifact. A link between a missense DCLRE1C variant and TCR beta V- and J-gene trimming emerged from a later analysis. For most subjects, TCR beta sequences were reported to predict HLA-A and HLA-B alleles with accuracy.

Details on this clone: As yet, its antigen is unknown.

Primers for the PCR totalled 60 Vbeta and 13 Jbeta. Profiling relied on immunoSEQ multiplex PCR, and the TCRdb table lists in-frame clones only, not all of them. In the table there are some 160,000 clones, roughly 80% of which are singletons. The sample comprised PBMCs. The origin of this receptor is a man aged 45-60 years in good health and CMV-seropositive. J is TRBJ2-1 and V is TRBV2; possible D gene TRBD1, 5 bases. The CDR3 coding sequence is TGTGCCAGCAGTGAAGAGGGGCTCTACAATGAGCAGTTCTTC. The encoded protein is CASSEEGLYNEQFF.